This T cell receptor beta chain came from a study of OX40 agonist ivuxolimab in advanced cancers. Across the whole study: Intravenous ivuxolimab was administered to patients every 2 weeks at 0.01 to 10 mg/kg. Enrolled patients in dose escalation had cancers that were hepatocellular carcinoma, melanoma, renal cell or head and neck cancer.

The data were produced by immunoSEQ multiplex PCR, yet TCRdb's version contains in-frame clones alone and is incomplete. This sample has 53,000 or so clones, with approximately 84% found just once. Blood sampling was done at baseline, cycle 4 day 1, and cycle 7 day 1. The V gene's germline CDR1 is SGHDT and CDR2 YYEEEE. The CDR3 runs to 13 residues. V was trimmed by 3 bases and J by 3 bases, leaving 10 bases between them. The V gene is TRBV5-6, the J gene TRBJ2-7; D remains unclear. The input for sequencing was CD4+ or CD8+ T cells sorted from blood, taken in a trial of the OX40 agonist ivuxolimab. This sequence originates from an adult with an advanced solid tumor such as melanoma, head and neck, liver or kidney cancer. CDR3: CASSSGSYYEQYF. The CDR3 nucleotides are TGTGCCAGCAGCTCCGGGTCCTACTACGAGCAGTACTTC.